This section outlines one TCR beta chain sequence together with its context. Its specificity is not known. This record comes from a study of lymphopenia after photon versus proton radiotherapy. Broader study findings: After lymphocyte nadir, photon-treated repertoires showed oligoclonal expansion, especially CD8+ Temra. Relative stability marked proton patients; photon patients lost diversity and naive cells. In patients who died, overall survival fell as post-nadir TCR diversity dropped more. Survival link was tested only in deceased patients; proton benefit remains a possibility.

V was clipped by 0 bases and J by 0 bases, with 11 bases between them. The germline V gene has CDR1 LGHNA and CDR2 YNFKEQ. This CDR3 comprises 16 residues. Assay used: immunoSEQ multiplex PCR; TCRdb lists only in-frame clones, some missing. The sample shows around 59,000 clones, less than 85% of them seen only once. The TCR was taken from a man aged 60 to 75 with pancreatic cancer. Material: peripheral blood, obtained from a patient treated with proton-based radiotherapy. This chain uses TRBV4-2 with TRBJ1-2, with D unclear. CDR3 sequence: CASSQESRAANYGYTF. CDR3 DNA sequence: TGTGCCAGCAGCCAAGAATCCAGAGCCGCTAACTATGGCTACACCTTC.